Listed here are 24 T cell receptor beta chains from one sample, sequenced in a study of shared clonotypes between healthy human individuals. Naive CD8 populations comprised CD45RO-negative cells positively selected for CCR7, excluding terminally differentiated effector memory CD45RA+ cells. TCRdb keeps only in-frame clones here, not all; method: immunoSEQ multiplex PCR. The table has a few million clones, just under 95% seen once; the top ten hold approximately 1.6%. Sequenced: naive CD8+ T cells from PBMCs. These receptors came from a man between 18 and 35 years old in good health. Some clones in this sample may be carry-over from other donors' samples.

There are a few counts of this clone. The V gene is TRBV7-2, the J gene TRBJ1-5; no clear D gene. This CDR3 region has 13 residues. Trimming shortened V by 5 bases and J by 2 bases, and 7 bases separated the two germline ends. Germline CDR1 is SGHTA and CDR2 is FQGNSA. CDR3 nucleotide sequence: TGTGCCAGCAGCCCTATCGGCAATCAGCCCCAGCATTTT. The encoded protein is CASSPIGNQPQHF.

This clone was recorded once. V usage is TRBV13 and J usage is TRBJ2-4; D remains ambiguous. Germline-derived CDR1 and CDR2 are PRHDT and FYEKMQ (reference sequence). The CDR3 is made up of 15 amino acids. The germline V and J ends were trimmed by 2 bases and 1 base, with 9 bases remaining between them. The CDR3 reads CASSLSPGAKNIQYF. The CDR3 DNA follows: TGTGCCAGCAGCTTATCCCCCGGGGCCAAAAACATTCAGTACTTC.

The chain carries TRBV5-1 and TRBJ2-1; 8 bases agree with TRBD2. CDR1 and CDR2 from the germline V gene are SGHRS and YFSETQ. The CDR3 contains 18 residues. The J segment lost 0 bases and the V segment lost 0 bases, leaving 8 bases of the junction unmatched. The CDR3 DNA follows: TGCGCCAGCAGCTTGGCCCATAGCGGGATGAGCTCCTACAATGAGCAGTTCTTC. Amino acid sequence: CASSLAHSGMSSYNEQFF.

The genes are TRBV11-2 and TRBJ2-2, with unresolved D. Germline CDR1 is SGHAT and CDR2 is FQNNGV. Between the trimmed V and J ends, which lost 9 bases and 1 base, there was a span of 9 bases. The CDR3 is 13 amino acids. In DNA form, the CDR3 reads TGTGCCAGTGGATGGAGGAACACCGGGGAGCTGTTTTTT. Its translation: CASGWRNTGELFF.

On this clone itself: The same CDR3 is also encoded by other DNA sequences in this sample. The chain links TRBV18 to TRBJ2-7; D gene unclear. This CDR3 is 14 amino acids long. V was shortened by 2 bases and J by 2 bases, with 10 bases between the two germline ends. The germline gives CDR1 KGHSH, CDR2 LQKENI. CDR3 bases: TGTGCCAGCTCACCAGGCGGCGGAACCTACGAGCAGTACTTC. Its translation: CASSPGGGTYEQYF.

This clone was seen a single time. The chain combines TRBV14 with TRBJ2-3; no definite D call. Trimming took 0 bases from V and 3 from J, leaving 13 bases between them. The CDR3 has 16 residues. Germline V gives CDR1 SGHDN, CDR2 FVKESK. CDR3 loop: CASSQEVFWATDTQYF. CDR3 nucleotides: TGTGCCAGCAGCCAAGAAGTCTTCTGGGCTACAGATACGCAGTATTTT.

The chain joins TRBV27 to TRBJ2-1, with 8 bases fitting TRBD1. Germline CDR1 MNHEY, CDR2 SMNVEV (reference sequence). This CDR3 region has 14 residues. Trimming took 4 bases from V and 6 from J; bases not matched to a gene: 5. CDR3 nucleotides: TGTGCCAGCAGTTCAACCACAGGGGGCAATGAGCAGTTCTTC. It specifies CASSSTTGGNEQFF.

The V call is TRBV5-6, the J call TRBJ2-3; no definite D call. CDR3 length: 15 residues. The germline V gene encodes CDR1 SGHDT and CDR2 YYEEEE. Deletions cut 1 base from V and 4 bases from J, with 13 bases between. The CDR3 nucleotides are TGTGCCAGCAGCTTGACTCCCGGTGGAGCAGATACGCAGTATTTT. This gives the protein CASSLTPGGADTQYF.

CDR3 sequence reads: CASSLEIGAGEHETEAFF. DNA of the CDR3: TGTGCCAGCAGTTTGGAGATCGGGGCAGGCGAACATGAAACTGAAGCTTTCTTT. The chain joins TRBV28 to TRBJ1-1; possible D gene TRBD1, 5 bases. Germline V CDR1 and CDR2: MDHEN, SYDVKM. V was clipped by 3 bases and J by 5 bases, with 25 bases between them. The CDR3 has 18 residues. The full variable domain, rest sourced from reference TRBV28 and TRBJ1-1, is DVKVTQSSRYLVKRTGEKVFLECVQDMDHENMFWYRQDPGLGLRLIYFSYDVKMKEKGDIPEGYSVSREKKERFSLILESASTNQTSMYLCASSLEIGAGEHETEAFFGQGTRLTVV.

This clone was seen a single time. The genes are TRBV14 and TRBJ2-7; 11 nucleotides line up with TRBD2. The CDR3 is made up of 18 amino acids. After removal of 6 bases from V and 0 bases from J, the junction contained 13 bases not matched to a gene. Per the germline V gene, CDR1 is SGHDN and CDR2 is FVKESK. CDR3 sequence reads: CASSSGTSGLSSSYEQYF. CDR3 sequence (DNA): TGTGCCAGCAGTTCCGGGACTAGCGGACTTTCGAGCTCCTACGAGCAGTACTTC.

The CDR3 nucleotides are TGTGCCAGCAGCCATGGACAGGGGATGGAAGAGACCCAGTACTTC. It yields the protein CASSHGQGMEETQYF. The V call is TRBV14, the J call TRBJ2-5, with TRBD1 matching over 9 bases. J gave up 3 bases and V 3 bases, and 5 bases lay outside the gene matches. Germline CDR1 SGHDN, CDR2 FVKESK. This CDR3 is built from 15 residues.

As to this clone: Because the CDR3's place on the DNA is in doubt, the DNA is left out and the CDR3 is given as listed by TCRdb. This sequence joins TRBV19 and TRBJ2-2; TRBD2, the table's D call, lacks a check against the DNA. The CDR3 has 12 amino acids, counting both end residues. Per the germline V gene, CDR1 is LNHDA and CDR2 is SQIVND (reference sequence). CDR3 sequence reads: CASALRAGELFF.

The rearrangement joins TRBV7-3 to TRBJ2-3; 8 bases fit TRBD2. This CDR3 has 17 residues. Germline CDR1 SGHTA, CDR2 FQGTGA. With 2 bases clipped from V and 4 bases from J, the junction kept 11 bases outside the gene matches. The CDR3 spells CASSLRASGPQADTQYF. For the CDR3, the DNA is TGTGCCAGCAGCTTACGGGCTAGCGGGCCTCAAGCAGATACGCAGTATTTT.

The chain carries TRBV27 and TRBJ2-7; 9 nucleotides line up with TRBD2. V was clipped by 1 base and J by 3 bases; unmatched bases: 7. This CDR3 contains 16 residues. CDR1 and CDR2 (germline): MNHEY, SMNVEV (reference sequence). CDR3 nucleotide sequence: TGTGCCAGCAGTTTATTACTGGGGACTAGCCGCTACGAGCAGTACTTC. Translated: CASSLLLGTSRYEQYF.

V and J are TRBV27 and TRBJ1-5, with D uncertain. V was shortened by 3 bases and J by 2 bases, with 11 bases between the two germline ends. The CDR3 covers 15 residues. Germline-derived CDR1 and CDR2 are MNHEY and SMNVEV (reference sequence). The CDR3 coding sequence is TGTGCCAGCAGTTTCATCGGGGAACGCAATCAGCCCCAGCATTTT. Translated, it gives CASSFIGERNQPQHF.

V is TRBV28 and J is TRBJ2-7; perhaps TRBD2 as D (6 bases). The germline V gene has CDR1 MDHEN and CDR2 SYDVKM. The V and J ends lost 5 bases and 6 bases respectively, with 17 bases between them. CDR3 length: 14 amino acids. The CDR3 loop reads CASSPRRGRAEQYF. The DNA of the CDR3 is TGTGCCAGCAGTCCCCGACGGGGGAGAGCCGAGCAGTACTTC.

The chain is built from TRBV9 and TRBJ1-1; D is unresolved. Per the germline V gene, CDR1 is SGDLS and CDR2 is YYNGEE. This CDR3 spans 15 amino acids. The V end lost 0 bases, the J end lost 4 bases, and 13 bases lay between the germline ends. The CDR3 reads CASSVGGSPGTEAFF. CDR3 DNA: TGTGCCAGCAGCGTAGGGGGATCACCGGGCACTGAAGCTTTCTTT. The variable domain in full, with the rest retrieved from reference TRBV9 and TRBJ1-1, is DSGVTQTPKHLITATGQRVTLRCSPRSGDLSVYWYQQSLDQGLQFLIQYYNGEERAKGNILERFSAQQFPDLHSELNLSSLELGDSALYFCASSVGGSPGTEAFFGQGTRLTVV.

The chain joins TRBV27 to TRBJ2-1; 7 bases are shared with TRBD2. Per the germline V gene, CDR1 is MNHEY and CDR2 is SMNVEV (reference sequence). J gave up 7 bases and V 6 bases, and 9 bases lay outside the gene matches. The CDR3 totals 14 residues. CDR3 sequence (DNA): TGTGCCAGCAGCCTTAGCGGGTCCAAAAATGAGCAGTTCTTC. This codes for CASSLSGSKNEQFF.

The chain links TRBV28 to TRBJ2-7, with TRBD2 matching 7 bases. This CDR3 has 15 amino acids. Germline CDR1 MDHEN, CDR2 SYDVKM. V was pared by 6 bases and J by 0 bases, with 8 bases of the junction left unmatched. The chain's CDR3 is CASSSPGLHSYEQYF. The CDR3 bases are TGTGCCAGCAGCTCTCCGGGACTACACTCCTACGAGCAGTACTTC.

The chain joins TRBV9 to TRBJ2-5; TRBD2 matches 8 bases. The CDR3 covers 17 residues. Germline V gene data show CDR1 as SGDLS and CDR2 as YYNGEE. V lost 0 bases to trimming and J lost 5 bases; unmatched junction nucleotides: 12. Here the CDR3 DNA reads TGTGCCAGCAGCGTAGGCGTAAGGGAGCGGGGGTGGGAGACCCAGTACTTC. Residues: CASSVGVRERGWETQYF.

This chain uses TRBV9 with TRBJ1-2, with a weak D call TRBD1 (5 bases). V lost 4 bases, J lost 8 bases, and 21 bases lay in between. The CDR3 sequence is 15 residues long. Germline CDR1 SGDLS, CDR2 YYNGEE. The chain's CDR3 is CASSPSLSISGGYTF. The CDR3 region has the DNA TGTGCCAGCAGCCCCTCTCTGAGTATCTCAGGGGGCTACACCTTC.

This chain joins TRBV7-9 and TRBJ2-3; the D gene is possibly TRBD1 (6 bases). Trimming shortened V by 5 bases and J by 1 base, and 19 bases separated the two germline ends. Per the germline V gene, CDR1 is SEHNR and CDR2 is FQNEAQ (reference sequence). This CDR3 has 17 residues. The DNA for the CDR3 is TGTGCCAGCAGCCCAAAACCGGGACACCGAGGCACAGATACGCAGTATTTT. It encodes CASSPKPGHRGTDTQYF.

The genes are TRBV11-1 and TRBJ1-3; D is uncertain. Trimming cost V 5 bases and J 7 bases, with 18 bases left between them. The germline gives CDR1 SGHAT, CDR2 FQDESV (reference sequence). The CDR3 is made up of 15 amino acids. The CDR3 protein is CASSLFGGRWNTIYF. The CDR3 DNA reads as TGTGCCAGCAGCCTCTTTGGCGGACGGTGGAACACCATATATTTT.

V and J are TRBV7-9 and TRBJ2-1, with TRBD2 matching 7 bases. The ends lost 4 bases at V and 9 bases at J; junction bases unmatched: 18. This CDR3 has 17 amino acids. Germline V gives CDR1 SEHNR, CDR2 FQNEAQ (reference sequence). The CDR3 loop is CASSSTVAGIGFGEQFF. CDR3 bases: TGTGCCAGCAGCTCAACCGTAGCGGGTATAGGTTTTGGTGAGCAGTTCTTC.